This TCR beta chain came from a study of CD8 T cells in ankylosing spondylitis. TCRdb re-called the 5' RACE reads with MiXCR, one entry per CDR3 protein. The sample has approximately 300,000 distinct CDR3 sequences, 20% seen once. V dropped 5 bases and J dropped 12 bases, with 17 bases sitting between them. CDR1 SEHNR and CDR2 FQNEAQ come from the germline V gene (reference sequence). This CDR3 spans 13 amino acids. This clonotype has more than one count but fewer than ten. The V gene is TRBV7-9, the J gene TRBJ2-1; D gene uncertain. This sequence was found in a male donor with ankylosing spondylitis or in good health (not recorded which). The sample taken for sequencing was blood, either unsorted or a sorted T cell fraction (not recorded which). DNA of the CDR3: TGTGCCAGCAGCGCACCGATGGCCGACGCGCAGTTCTTC. Translated, it gives CASSAPMADAQFF.